The 30 T cell receptor beta chains in this list originate from one sample, sequenced in a study of cytotoxic CD8 clonotypes in ibrutinib-treated CLL. The assay was immunoSEQ multiplex PCR, and TCRdb's table has in-frame clones only and misses some. Here the sample spans 110,000 to 150,000 clones, more than 75% being singletons. The starting material was PBMCs, obtained after 24 months of ibrutinib treatment. The source of these receptors is a human donor with chronic lymphocytic leukemia.

The rearrangement uses TRBV7-3 and TRBJ2-3, with TRBD2 as a possible D gene (6 bases). Trimming stripped 5 bases from V and 2 bases from J, with 14 bases between. The CDR3 is 15 amino acids. Germline values: CDR1 SGHTA, CDR2 FQGTGA. In nucleotides, the CDR3 is TGTGCCAGCAGCACCCGGGACTCCGACACAGATACGCAGTATTTT. The encoded protein is CASSTRDSDTDTQYF.

This chain links TRBV4-3 with TRBJ1-5; 7 nucleotides line up with TRBD1. CDR1 LGHNA and CDR2 YSLEER come from the germline V gene. This CDR3 is built from 16 residues. V lost 0 bases and J lost 6; bases outside the gene matches: 8. The CDR3 loop reads CASSQEVGQGGQPQHF. The CDR3 bases are TGCGCCAGCAGCCAAGAGGTAGGGCAGGGGGGTCAGCCCCAGCATTTT.

The chain couples TRBV6-1 to TRBJ2-4; D gene ambiguous. Trimming removed 2 bases from V and 7 bases from J, with 6 bases in between. Germline CDR1 is MNHNS and CDR2 is SASEGT. This CDR3 is 12 amino acids long. CDR3 DNA sequence: TGTGCCAGCAGTGAATTCAGGAACATTCAGTACTTC. Its protein product is CASSEFRNIQYF.

This clone has a single count. The chain joins TRBV15 to TRBJ1-2; D gene unclear. Germline CDR1 is LNHNV and CDR2 is YYDKDF (reference sequence). There are 21 residues in the CDR3. The V end was cut by 0 bases, the J end by 4 bases, with 30 bases between. The CDR3 protein is CATSRDRVHLRRNPRSYGYTF. As DNA, the CDR3 is TGTGCCACCAGCAGAGACCGCGTCCACCTTCGAAGAAACCCAAGAAGCTATGGCTACACCTTC.

This clone was observed many times. The J gene is TRBJ1-5, the V gene TRBV19, with TRBD1 identical over 8 bases. CDR3 length: 16 amino acids. The germline gives CDR1 LNHDA, CDR2 SQIVND (reference sequence). V shed 10 bases, J shed 5 bases, and the junction held 16 bases outside the gene matches. Here the CDR3 DNA reads TGTGCCACTACCCCCTGGGCGGGACAGGAGCATCAGCCCCAGCATTTT. This encodes CATTPWAGQEHQPQHF.

The rearrangement links TRBV7-3 to TRBJ1-5; D is uncertain. Germline CDR1 is SGHTA and CDR2 is FQGTGA. Trimming left V 2 bases short and J 0 bases short, with 8 bases between. The CDR3 has 15 residues. In DNA, the CDR3 is TGTGCCAGCAGCTTAGATTCCTTTAGCAATCAGCCCCAGCATTTT. Its protein is CASSLDSFSNQPQHF.

This clone was counted between two and nine times. This chain uses TRBV30 with TRBJ1-5; possibly TRBD1 for D (5 bases). CDR1 GTSNPN and CDR2 SVGIG come from the germline V gene (reference sequence). CDR3 size: 13 residues. Trimming took 5 bases from V and 1 from J, leaving 9 bases between them. CDR3 coding DNA: TGTGCCTGGGGACACTCCAGCAATCAGCCCCAGCATTTT. Its protein is CAWGHSSNQPQHF.

The chain has TRBV28 and TRBJ1-3; D uncertain. The germline CDR1 and CDR2 sequences are MDHEN and SYDVKM. V was cut by 7 bases and J by 2 bases, with 12 bases left in between. The CDR3 covers 14 residues. Written as DNA, the CDR3 is TGTGCCAGCATCCCAACCCGCCCTGGAAACACCATATATTTT. Protein: CASIPTRPGNTIYF.

The rearrangement joins TRBV4-2 to TRBJ2-7; 11 positions match TRBD2. The CDR3 extends over 20 amino acids. J was trimmed by 3 bases and V by 0 bases; bases with no gene match: 16. Germline loops: CDR1 LGHNA, CDR2 YNFKEQ. CDR3 amino acids: CASSQDLVTSGMAFGYEQYF. As DNA, the CDR3 is TGTGCCAGCAGCCAAGATTTGGTGACTAGCGGGATGGCATTCGGCTACGAGCAGTACTTC.

This sequence joins TRBV7-2 and TRBJ2-1, with D perhaps matching TRBD2 (6 bases). Germline V gene data show CDR1 as SGHTA and CDR2 as FQGNSA. The ends were cut back, 6 bases at V and 2 bases at J, with 11 bases in the middle. This CDR3 spans 14 amino acids. Here the CDR3 DNA reads TGTGCCAGCAGGTGGGGCGGGGCCTACAATGAGCAGTTCTTC. Its protein product is CASRWGGAYNEQFF.

The V gene is TRBV28, the J gene TRBJ1-1, with D unclear. The CDR3 sequence is 12 residues long. Per germline, CDR1 MDHEN and CDR2 SYDVKM. V gave up 2 bases and J gave up 7 bases, with 8 bases separating them. CDR3 bases: TGTGCCAGCAGTTTAGTCAGCCGTGAAGCTTTCTTT. Translating it yields CASSLVSREAFF.

The chain employs TRBV9 and TRBJ2-7; D not resolved. The germline gives CDR1 SGDLS, CDR2 YYNGEE. This CDR3 has 12 residues. The ends were cut back, 4 bases at V and 2 bases at J, with 7 bases in the middle. CDR3 amino acids: CASSRDTYEQYF. CDR3 DNA: TGTGCCAGCAGCAGAGACACCTACGAGCAGTACTTC.

This clone was observed a few times. The J gene is TRBJ1-2, the V gene TRBV4-3; maybe TRBD1 (6 bases). The CDR3 runs to 14 residues. Per germline, CDR1 LGHNA and CDR2 YSLEER. Trimming took off 2 bases at V and 6 bases at J, with 13 bases between the two ends. Written as DNA, the CDR3 is TGCGCCAGCAGCCAAAGTCACAGGGCGGATGGCTACACCTTC. This codes for CASSQSHRADGYTF.

The CDR3 nucleotides are TGTGCCAGCAGCCCACCAGGGAGTTGGGGCTATGGCTACACCTTC. It is translated as CASSPPGSWGYGYTF. The V call is TRBV7-8, the J call TRBJ1-2; D is perhaps TRBD1 (5 bases). The CDR3 sequence is 15 residues long. CDR1 is SGHVS, CDR2 FQNEAQ, per germline. V shed 5 bases and J shed 4 bases, with 17 bases lying between them.

This clone was seen just once. This chain joins TRBV7-2 and TRBJ1-2; 9 nucleotides match TRBD1. Losses at the gene ends were 7 bases for V and 6 bases for J; bases not matched to a gene: 6. CDR1 is SGHTA, CDR2 FQGNSA, per germline. The CDR3 is 13 residues long. The CDR3 DNA sequence: TGTGCCAGCACGGACAGGGGTCGGGATGGCTACACCTTC. It yields the protein CASTDRGRDGYTF.

This clone was seen ten or more times. The chain carries TRBV28 and TRBJ1-2, with D tentatively TRBD1 (6 bases). This CDR3 has 15 residues. The V and J ends lost 3 bases and 4 bases respectively, with 15 bases between them. Per germline, CDR1 MDHEN and CDR2 SYDVKM. The CDR3 region is CASSLAEGRGYGYTF. In DNA, the CDR3 is TGTGCCAGCAGTTTGGCAGAGGGCAGGGGCTATGGCTACACCTTC.

This sequence joins TRBV5-6 and TRBJ1-6; D might be TRBD1 (6 bases). This CDR3 contains 16 residues. V was shortened by 4 bases and J by 7 bases, with 18 bases between the two germline ends. The germline gives CDR1 SGHDT, CDR2 YYEEEE. CDR3 sequence (DNA): TGTGCCAGCAGCGGGGGGGCGGGGAGCGTGAATTCACCCCTCCACTTT. Translation gives CASSGGAGSVNSPLHF.

The J gene is TRBJ1-1, the V gene TRBV4-3, with D uncertain. With 3 bases removed from V and 2 bases from J, the gap between germline ends came to 7 bases. The germline V gene encodes CDR1 LGHNA and CDR2 YSLEER. The CDR3 extends over 13 amino acids. In nucleotides, the CDR3 is TGCGCCAGCAGCCATGCGGGTAACACTGAAGCTTTCTTT. Translated, it gives CASSHAGNTEAFF.

This rearrangement joins TRBV7-2 to TRBJ1-2; D unresolved. Germline V lookup: CDR1 SGHTA, CDR2 FQGNSA. Trimming pared 1 base from V and 10 bases from J, leaving 7 bases between. The CDR3 has 11 amino acids. CDR3 amino acids: CASSLGVDYTF. The CDR3 DNA sequence: TGTGCCAGCAGCTTAGGGGTGGACTACACCTTC.

There are many counts of this clone. The gene calls are TRBV29-1 and TRBJ2-2; D uncertain. Deletions cut 4 bases from V and 2 bases from J, with 8 bases between. This CDR3 has 13 residues. CDR1 and CDR2 from the germline V gene are SQVTM and ANQGSEA. CDR3 sequence: CSVARTNTGELFF. CDR3 bases: TGCAGCGTTGCTCGGACCAACACCGGGGAGCTGTTTTTT.

There are a few counts of this clone. CDR3 DNA: TGTGCCAGCAGCCCCCGGGGGGGGTTGACTGAAAAACTGTTTTTT. It is translated as CASSPRGGLTEKLFF. The J gene is TRBJ1-4, the V gene TRBV9; a weak D match, TRBD1 (5 bases). Germline values: CDR1 SGDLS, CDR2 YYNGEE. Trimming shortened V by 4 bases and J by 7 bases, and 17 bases separated the two germline ends. This CDR3 contains 15 residues.

The chain recombines TRBV2 with TRBJ1-1, with a possible D match to TRBD1 (6 bases). V was cut by 11 bases and J by 3 bases, with 19 bases left in between. Germline loops: CDR1 SNHLY, CDR2 FYNNEI. The CDR3 loop spans 14 amino acids. The DNA for the CDR3 is TGTGCCCCCAGGGGCGGGGGCGCGGACACTGAAGCTTTCTTT. Translation gives CAPRGGGADTEAFF.

This chain uses TRBV18 with TRBJ1-2; 10 bases match TRBD1. With 3 bases clipped from V and 4 bases from J, the junction kept 8 bases outside the gene matches. Germline CDR1 reads KGHSH; CDR2 reads LQKENI. The CDR3 loop spans 16 amino acids. The CDR3 protein is CASSPGQGSLLYGYTF. The CDR3 DNA sequence: TGTGCCAGCTCACCGGGACAGGGGAGCCTCCTCTATGGCTACACCTTC.

This chain joins TRBV2 and TRBJ1-6; D not resolved. Trimming shortened V by 4 bases and J by 10 bases, and 14 bases separated the two germline ends. Germline CDR1 is SNHLY and CDR2 is FYNNEI. The CDR3 spans 14 residues. The CDR3 protein is CASSVGGPGSPLHF. The CDR3 region has the DNA TGTGCCAGCAGTGTGGGCGGGCCTGGGTCACCCCTCCACTTT. Filled out from reference TRBV2 and TRBJ1-6, the complete variable domain reads EPEVTQTPSHQVTQMGQEVILRCVPISNHLYFYWYRQILGQKVEFLVSFYNNEISEKSEIFDDQFSVERPDGSNFTLKIRSTKLEDSAMYFCASSVGGPGSPLHFGNGTRLTVT.

This clone was observed a single time. The chain carries TRBV28 and TRBJ2-1, with 8 positions matching TRBD2. The length of the CDR3 is 15 residues. V shed 5 bases and J 9 bases; nucleotides not matched to a gene: 12. In germline, CDR1 is MDHEN, CDR2 SYDVKM. CDR3 nucleotide sequence: TGTGCCAGCAGTCCCGGGACTAGAAAGATTGCTGAGCAGTTCTTC. It encodes CASSPGTRKIAEQFF.

The chain carries TRBV7-2 and TRBJ1-4; 10 bases agree with TRBD1. Germline CDR1 reads SGHTA; CDR2 reads FQGNSA. The CDR3 extends over 13 amino acids. V shed 4 bases, J shed 7 bases, and the junction held 0 bases outside the gene matches. The CDR3 coding sequence is TGTGCCAGCAGCTGGACAGGGGGTGAAAAACTGTTTTTT. It specifies CASSWTGGEKLFF.

This rearrangement joins TRBV4-3 to TRBJ2-7; 10 bases agree with TRBD1. The CDR3 is 18 amino acids. CDR1 is LGHNA and CDR2 is YSLEER in the germline V gene. The ends lost 0 bases at V and 2 bases at J; junction bases unmatched: 10. The CDR3 DNA follows: TGCGCCAGCAGCCAAGATCCTCCGGACAGGGGGTTCCCCTACGAGCAGTACTTC. It translates to CASSQDPPDRGFPYEQYF.

The CDR3 loop reads CASSSPAGQLNYGYTF. DNA of the CDR3: TGTGCCAGCAGCTCCCCGGCGGGACAGCTTAACTATGGCTACACCTTC. J is TRBJ1-2 and V is TRBV7-9, with 7 bases identical to TRBD1. The CDR3 is 16 residues long. The trim removed 4 bases at V and 1 base at J, leaving 9 bases unmatched. Germline lookup yields CDR1 SEHNR and CDR2 FQNEAQ (reference sequence).

On this clone: This same CDR3 is encoded by further DNA sequences in the sample. V and J are TRBV9 and TRBJ2-7; 7 bases align to TRBD2. The CDR3 has 14 amino acids. Unmatched junction bases numbered 2, after V lost 0 bases and J lost 2 bases. CDR1 and CDR2 from the germline V gene are SGDLS and YYNGEE. The CDR3 is CASSVAGGPYEQYF. For the CDR3, the DNA is TGTGCCAGCAGCGTAGCGGGAGGCCCCTACGAGCAGTACTTC.

The chain couples TRBV6-1 to TRBJ2-7; D ambiguous. Between the trimmed V and J ends, which lost 4 bases and 3 bases, there was a span of 13 bases. This CDR3 has 14 amino acids. CDR1 is MNHNS and CDR2 is SASEGT in the germline V gene. CDR3 residues: CASSAPIGIYEQYF. The CDR3 DNA sequence: TGTGCCAGCAGTGCACCTATCGGAATCTACGAGCAGTACTTC.